What follows are 10 T cell receptor beta chains derived from one specimen sequenced in a study of blood T cell repertoires in COVID-19. Generated by immunoSEQ multiplex PCR, the TCRdb table keeps only in-frame clones and is missing some. The sample contains 200,000 to 250,000 clones, about 83% of which appear only once. Sequencing used peripheral blood. The receptors shown here come from a man aged 45-60 years with acute or convalescent COVID-19.

This clone showed up just once. CDR3 in amino acids: CASSVGGDSYNEQFF. In DNA form, the CDR3 reads TGTGCCAGCAGCGTGGGAGGCGACTCCTACAATGAGCAGTTCTTC. The chain combines TRBV9 with TRBJ2-1; tentatively, D is TRBD2 (6 bases). Trimming left V 2 bases short and J 0 bases short, with 9 bases between. Germline V gives CDR1 SGDLS, CDR2 YYNGEE. This CDR3 contains 15 residues.

This rearrangement joins TRBV5-1 to TRBJ1-3; the D gene is possibly TRBD1 (6 bases). The CDR3 sequence is 17 residues long. CDR1 and CDR2 from the germline V gene are SGHRS and YFSETQ. Trimming left V 3 bases short and J 0 bases short, with 16 bases between. DNA of the CDR3: TGCGCCAGCAGCTACGGACAGCGGCGGCTCTCTGGAAACACCATATATTTT. Protein sequence: CASSYGQRRLSGNTIYF.

The chain combines TRBV7-9 with TRBJ1-5; 8 bases are a match to TRBD1. The junction had 10 bases not matched to a gene; V was cut back by 4 bases and J by 2 bases. The CDR3 sequence is 17 residues long. The germline CDR1 and CDR2 sequences are SEHNR and FQNEAQ (reference sequence). CDR3 nucleotides: TGTGCCAGCAGCTCCACGGACAGGGAGTGGGGCAATCAGCCCCAGCATTTT. Its protein is CASSSTDREWGNQPQHF.

V usage is TRBV10-3 and J usage is TRBJ2-7; the match to TRBD1 covers 8 bases. Trimming cost V 7 bases and J 1 base; bases outside gene matches: 3. Germline CDR1 ENHRY, CDR2 SYGVKD. CDR3 length: 13 residues. The CDR3 nucleotides read TGTGCCATCATGACAGGGGCGTCCTACGAGCAGTACTTC. This codes for CAIMTGASYEQYF.

This chain joins TRBV12-3 or TRBV12-4 and TRBJ1-1, with unresolved D. Trimming removed 2 bases from V and 4 bases from J, with 8 bases in between. The CDR3 spans 13 residues. The CDR3: CASSLMERTEAFF. CDR3 nucleotides: TGTGCCAGCAGTTTAATGGAGCGCACTGAAGCTTTCTTT.

The chain combines TRBV24-1 with TRBJ2-5, with 8 bases that match TRBD1. Germline assignment: CDR1 KGHDR and CDR2 SFDVKD. V shed 5 bases, J shed 5 bases, and the junction held 12 bases outside the gene matches. The CDR3 totals 16 residues. DNA for the CDR3: TGTGCCACCAGTGTCCCTGGACAGGGAGGTGGGGAGACCCAGTACTTC. This translates into CATSVPGQGGGETQYF.

In DNA form, the CDR3 reads TGTGCCAGCAAGCCGGGCGGTCTAGGGAGTGAAGCTTTCTTT. This translates into CASKPGGLGSEAFF. The V gene is TRBV19, the J gene TRBJ1-1; no firm D call. There are 14 residues in the CDR3. Germline CDR1 reads LNHDA; CDR2 reads SQIVND (reference sequence). V was trimmed by 9 bases and J by 7 bases, leaving 21 bases between them. Combining the CDR3 with reference TRBV19 and TRBJ1-1 gives the whole variable domain DGGITQSPKYLFRKEGQNVTLSCEQNLNHDAMYWYRQDPGQGLRLIYYSQIVNDFQKGDIAEGYSVSREKKESFPLTVTSAQKNPTAFYLCASKPGGLGSEAFFGQGTRLTVV.

CDR3 coding DNA: TGCGCCAGCAGCGGGCGGGACAGCATCTATGGCTACACCTTC. This codes for CASSGRDSIYGYTF. The chain joins TRBV5-1 to TRBJ1-2, with 7 bases lining up with TRBD1. The germline gives CDR1 SGHRS, CDR2 YFSETQ. This CDR3 is 14 amino acids long. Trimming cost V 4 bases and J 4 bases; bases outside gene matches: 7.

The rearrangement links TRBV5-4 to TRBJ2-2; 16 bases are shared with TRBD2. CDR3 length: 18 amino acids. The germline V gene has CDR1 SGHNT and CDR2 YYREEE (reference sequence). V was pared by 4 bases and J by 5 bases, with 8 bases of the junction left unmatched. The DNA for the CDR3 is TGTGCCAGCAGCGCCGGGACTAGCGGGGGGGCTCGTACCGGGGAGCTGTTTTTT. Translated: CASSAGTSGGARTGELFF.

The gene calls are TRBV30 and TRBJ2-7; tentatively, D is TRBD1 (6 bases). The V gene's germline CDR1 is GTSNPN and CDR2 SVGIG (reference sequence). Between the trimmed V and J ends, which lost 4 bases and 0 bases, there was a span of 10 bases. This CDR3 has 13 residues. DNA of the CDR3: TGTGCCTGGAATTTACAGGGCTCCTACGAGCAGTACTTC. It yields the protein CAWNLQGSYEQYF.